The sample holds one count of the clone carrying this T cell receptor beta chain. The antigen remains unidentified. This sample is drawn from a study of radiotherapy plus CTLA-4 blockade in lung cancer. Study-wide context: Objective response rate was roughly 19%; disease control rate, around 33%.

The table came from immunoSEQ multiplex PCR; TCRdb's copy has only in-frame clones and leaves some out. The repertoire holds tens of thousands of clones, with around 87% as singletons. V was shortened by 6 bases and J by 0 bases, with 6 bases between the two germline ends. Germline CDR1 and CDR2: MNHEY and SVGAGI. CDR3 length: 13 amino acids. Study-wide results and limits: Radiotherapy with ipilimumab was followed by blood expansion of tumor-derived clones. Reports state that early shifts in blood T cell clones, with interferon-beta, best predicted response.

Focal radiation and CTLA-4 blockade (ipilimumab) were tested in chemo-refractory metastatic non-small-cell lung cancer patients. The specimen was peripheral blood, collected from a patient treated with radiotherapy plus ipilimumab. The sequence was obtained from a human donor with non-small cell lung cancer who had stable disease on radiotherapy plus ipilimumab. The rearrangement links TRBV6-5 to TRBJ1-5; unclear D gene. CDR3 bases: TGTGCCAGCAGCCCTGTTAGCAATCAGCCCCAGCATTTT. Translating gives CASSPVSNQPQHF.